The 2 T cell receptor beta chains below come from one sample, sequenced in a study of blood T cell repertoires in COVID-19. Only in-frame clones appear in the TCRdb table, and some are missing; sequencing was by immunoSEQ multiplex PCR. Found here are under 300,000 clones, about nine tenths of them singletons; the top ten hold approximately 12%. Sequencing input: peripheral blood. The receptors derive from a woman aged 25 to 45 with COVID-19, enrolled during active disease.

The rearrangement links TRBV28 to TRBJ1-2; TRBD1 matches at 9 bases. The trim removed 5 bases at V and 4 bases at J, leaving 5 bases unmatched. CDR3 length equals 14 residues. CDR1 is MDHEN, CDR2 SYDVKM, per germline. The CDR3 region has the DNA TGTGCCAGCAGTGCGACAGGGGGTATCTATGGCTACACCTTC. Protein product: CASSATGGIYGYTF.

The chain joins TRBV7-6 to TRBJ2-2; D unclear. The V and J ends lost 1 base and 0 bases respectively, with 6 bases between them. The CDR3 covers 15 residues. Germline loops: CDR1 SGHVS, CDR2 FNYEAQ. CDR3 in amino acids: CASSLVQANTGELFF. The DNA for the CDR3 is TGTGCCAGCAGCTTAGTCCAGGCGAACACCGGGGAGCTGTTTTTT.